This T cell receptor beta chain is from a study of OX40 agonist ivuxolimab in advanced cancers. On the study more broadly: At approximately 80% male, the cohort had a mean age of about 60 years, ranging from about 23 to 79. Study outcomes and limitations: Clones of CD4+ and CD8+ blood T cells grew by week 6 at doses of 0.1 to 3.0 mg/kg.

Autoimmune disease history or systemic immunosuppression excluded patients. Assay: immunoSEQ multiplex PCR; the TCRdb copy retains only in-frame clones and omits some. The top ten hold roughly two thirds of the sample, which has more than 13,000 clones, about 90% seen once. A note on this clone: Its specificity is unknown.

This receptor was identified in an adult with an advanced solid tumor such as melanoma, head and neck, liver or kidney cancer. The sequenced sample was CD4+ or CD8+ T cells sorted from blood, obtained in a trial of the OX40 agonist ivuxolimab.

The CDR3 coding sequence is TGTGCCAGCAGCATGGGAGGCCCCTCCTACGAGCAGTACTTC. Residues: CASSMGGPSYEQYF. V and J are TRBV7-6 and TRBJ2-7; maybe TRBD2 (6 bases). The germline V gene has CDR1 SGHVS and CDR2 FNYEAQ. V was trimmed by 5 bases and J by 0 bases, leaving 11 bases between them. The CDR3 covers 14 residues. Filled out from reference TRBV7-6 and TRBJ2-7, the complete variable domain reads GAGVSQSPRYKVTKRGQDVALRCDPISGHVSLYWYRQALGQGPEFLTYFNYEAQQDKSGLPNDRFSAERPEGSISTLTIQRTEQRDSAMYRCASSMGGPSYEQYFGPGTRLTVT.